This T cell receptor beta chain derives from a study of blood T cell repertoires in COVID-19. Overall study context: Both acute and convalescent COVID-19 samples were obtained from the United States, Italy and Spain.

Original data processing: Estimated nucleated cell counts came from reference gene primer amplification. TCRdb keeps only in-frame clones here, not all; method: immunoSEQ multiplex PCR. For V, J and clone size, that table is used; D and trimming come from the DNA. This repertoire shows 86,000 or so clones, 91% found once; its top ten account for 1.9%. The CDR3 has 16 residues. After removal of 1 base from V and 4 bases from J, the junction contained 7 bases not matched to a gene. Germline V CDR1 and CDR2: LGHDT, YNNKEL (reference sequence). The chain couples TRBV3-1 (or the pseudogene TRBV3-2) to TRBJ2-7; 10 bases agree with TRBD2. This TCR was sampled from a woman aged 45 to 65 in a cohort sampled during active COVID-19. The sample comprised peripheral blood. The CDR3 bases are TGTGCCAGCAGCCAAGGAGCCCTAGCGGGAGTTTACGAGCAGTACTTC. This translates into CASSQGALAGVYEQYF.